This T cell receptor beta chain was sequenced in a study of blood T cell repertoires in COVID-19. About the study: Italy, Spain and the United States were the sources of the convalescent and acute COVID-19 samples.

This study enrolled people aged about 18 to 100 from about two dozen US geographic areas. Categorization into cohorts depended on clinical history that participants reported. V was pared by 6 bases and J by 2 bases, with 9 bases of the junction left unmatched. CDR1 and CDR2 from the germline V gene are SGHNT and YENEEA. The CDR3 contains 16 residues. In the authors' methods: Reference gene primer amplification gave estimated nucleated cell counts. Produced via immunoSEQ multiplex PCR; TCRdb's table is partial and in-frame only. V, J and clone size are those of that table, while D and trimming were read from the DNA. The repertoire has some 240,000 clones, approximately 89% of them found once; the top ten carry over 2.5%.

This receptor was obtained from a woman aged 40 to 55 who had been exposed to COVID-19. The specimen was PBMCs or T cells enriched from blood (not recorded which). The chain recombines TRBV11-3 with TRBJ2-3; 9 bases agree with TRBD1. CDR3 loop: CASSSVGDRDTDTQYF. The CDR3, as DNA: TGTGCCAGCAGTTCGGTCGGGGACAGGGACACAGATACGCAGTATTTT.